Each of the 18 T cell receptor beta chains below was sequenced from the same sample in a study of CD8+CD57+ T cells in acquired aplastic anemia. The authors sequenced patients whose flow cytometry had shown CD8+CD57+ cell expansion. TCR beta VDJ and CDR3 profiles were obtained from a genomic DNA template. MiXCR, applied by TCRdb to the reads, yields one record per CDR3 protein. This table has roughly 180,000 distinct CDR3 sequences, about 50% appearing once. The sample taken for sequencing was sorted CD4+, CD8+, or CD8+CD57+ T cells (not recorded which) from PBMCs. The receptors shown here come from a human donor with aplastic anemia.

This clonotype came up many times. This sequence joins TRBV6-5 and TRBJ2-1; tentatively, D is TRBD2 (5 bases). V was shortened by 6 bases and J by 5 bases, with 14 bases between the two germline ends. Germline V lookup: CDR1 MNHEY, CDR2 SVGAGI. The CDR3 has 14 amino acids. The chain's CDR3 is CASSRATGNNEQFF. The CDR3 DNA sequence: TGTGCCAGCAGCCGGGCGACGGGAAACAATGAGCAGTTCTTC.

The rearrangement uses TRBV2 and TRBJ1-3; 7 bases match TRBD1. This CDR3 contains 16 residues. The germline gives CDR1 SNHLY, CDR2 FYNNEI. The V segment lost 5 bases and the J segment 0 bases; nucleotides outside the gene matches: 7. CDR3 DNA: TGTGCCAGCAGTTACCACAGGGACAGCTCTGGAAACACCATATATTTT. This codes for CASSYHRDSSGNTIYF.

The CDR3 DNA sequence: TGTGCCAGCAGTCGGCCTAGTGGGAGGGGGGCTGAAGCTTTCTTT. Translating it yields CASSRPSGRGAEAFF. The chain uses TRBV6-2 or TRBV6-3 and TRBJ1-1; tentatively, D is TRBD1 (6 bases). Trimming left V 5 bases short and J 6 bases short, with 19 bases between. Germline-derived CDR1 and CDR2 are MNHEY and SVGEGT. The CDR3 sequence is 15 residues long.

The rearrangement joins TRBV5-1 to TRBJ2-7, with D tentatively TRBD2 (6 bases). Germline V gene lookup returns CDR1 SGHRS and CDR2 YFSETQ. V was pared by 5 bases and J by 2 bases, with 14 bases between. CDR3 size: 14 residues. The CDR3 nucleotides read TGCGCCAGCAGGGTGGCCGGAGGGGCCTACGAGCAGTACTTC. Its translation: CASRVAGGAYEQYF.

This clonotype came up a few times. The chain uses TRBV24-1 and TRBJ2-3, with D hard to call. Trimming took off 9 bases at V and 1 base at J, with 16 bases between the two ends. CDR3 length: 15 residues. The V gene's germline CDR1 is KGHDR and CDR2 SFDVKD. The CDR3 DNA reads TGTGCCACCCCCGAAGAGGACGGACGCACAGATACGCAGTATTTT. Protein: CATPEEDGRTDTQYF.

The rearrangement joins TRBV7-9 to TRBJ2-7; unclear D gene. Germline values: CDR1 SEHNR, CDR2 FQNEAQ (reference sequence). Trimming left V 6 bases short and J 4 bases short, with 10 bases between. The CDR3 spans 12 residues. This CDR3 is CASRGRGYEQYF. The CDR3 DNA reads TGTGCCAGCAGGGGTCGTGGGTACGAGCAGTACTTC.

This clonotype was recorded only once. Lacking the conserved final phenylalanine or tryptophan, this CDR3 likely reflects a read error. The chain combines TRBV10-1 with TRBJ1-5, with 10 bases identical to TRBD1. Unmatched junction bases numbered 4, after V lost 4 bases and J lost 7 bases. From germline, CDR1 is WNHNN and CDR2 SYGVQD (reference sequence). CDR3 size: 14 residues. CDR3 region: CASSVTGGQQPQHS. The CDR3 bases are TGCGCCAGCAGTGTGACAGGGGGCCAGCAGCCCCAGCATTCT.

The V and J genes are TRBV24-1 and TRBJ2-1; D is possibly TRBD1 or TRBD2 (5 bases each). V dropped 11 bases and J dropped 3 bases, with 19 bases sitting between them. There are 15 residues in the CDR3. Germline V gene data show CDR1 as KGHDR and CDR2 as SFDVKD. The CDR3 DNA sequence: TGTGCCAGCAGCCGTACCGGGACCTTCTACAATGAGCAGTTCTTC. Its translation: CASSRTGTFYNEQFF.

This clonotype was counted only a few times. V is TRBV15 and J is TRBJ2-5; the match to TRBD1 covers 7 bases. The junction had 1 base not matched to a gene; V was cut back by 2 bases and J by 1 base. Germline CDR1 LNHNV, CDR2 YYDKDF (reference sequence). The CDR3 spans 14 residues. This CDR3 reads CATSRRTGQETQYF. CDR3 coding DNA: TGTGCCACCAGCAGACGGACAGGCCAAGAGACCCAGTACTTC.

This clonotype has a handful of counts. J is TRBJ2-1 and V is TRBV24-1; D remains unclear. The CDR3 spans 13 residues. Germline lookup yields CDR1 KGHDR and CDR2 SFDVKD. Trimming stripped 3 bases from V and 6 bases from J, with 8 bases between. The CDR3 DNA reads as TGTGCCACCAGTGATGAGATCGGCAATGAGCAGTTCTTC. Protein: CATSDEIGNEQFF.

This clonotype was counted at least ten times. The chain joins TRBV19 to TRBJ2-3; 7 bases fit TRBD1. Germline loops: CDR1 LNHDA, CDR2 SQIVND (reference sequence). The trim removed 3 bases at V and 4 bases at J, leaving 10 bases unmatched. The CDR3 covers 16 residues. The CDR3 loop reads CASSIGKGARADTQYF. CDR3 nucleotide sequence: TGTGCCAGTAGTATTGGAAAGGGGGCTAGGGCAGATACGCAGTATTTT. The full variable domain, completed using reference TRBV19 and TRBJ2-3, is DGGITQSPKYLFRKEGQNVTLSCEQNLNHDAMYWYRQDPGQGLRLIYYSQIVNDFQKGDIAEGYSVSREKKESFPLTVTSAQKNPTAFYLCASSIGKGARADTQYFGPGTRLTVL.

Only a few counts were recorded for this clonotype. This chain connects TRBV7-6 to TRBJ2-5; 8 nucleotides match TRBD2. Germline V CDR1 and CDR2: SGHVS, FNYEAQ. The CDR3 length is 11 residues. V dropped 11 bases and J dropped 4; count of bases not matched to a gene: 3. CDR3 DNA sequence: TGTGCCGCGGGGGGCAGAGAGACCCAGTACTTC. It translates to CAAGGRETQYF.

This clonotype occurred many times. The J gene is TRBJ1-5, the V gene TRBV2; possible D gene TRBD1, 5 bases. The CDR3 consists of 15 residues. Germline loops: CDR1 SNHLY, CDR2 FYNNEI. The ends were cut back, 6 bases at V and 0 bases at J, with 12 bases in the middle. CDR3 sequence reads: CASRGDGNSNQPQHF. For the CDR3, the DNA is TGTGCCAGCAGAGGGGACGGAAATAGCAATCAGCCCCAGCATTTT.

This clonotype was detected many times. The chain couples TRBV2 to TRBJ2-2; D could derive from TRBD1 or TRBD2 (6 bases each). The CDR3 is 15 amino acids. Germline loops: CDR1 SNHLY, CDR2 FYNNEI. Trimming removed 7 bases at V and 2 bases at J, with 14 bases between. The CDR3 DNA sequence: TGTGCCAGCAAGGCACAGGGACTCAACACCGGGGAGCTGTTTTTT. It specifies CASKAQGLNTGELFF.

V and J are TRBV2 and TRBJ2-5, with D tentatively TRBD1 (7 bases). Germline loops: CDR1 SNHLY, CDR2 FYNNEI. The CDR3 extends over 14 amino acids. V was trimmed by 4 bases and J by 4 bases, leaving 13 bases between them. The CDR3 loop reads CASSVQGGGETQYF. The CDR3 DNA reads as TGTGCCAGCAGTGTGCAGGGGGGAGGAGAGACCCAGTACTTC.

V and J are TRBV29-1 and TRBJ2-1; the match to TRBD2 covers 8 bases. Germline values: CDR1 SQVTM, CDR2 ANQGSEA. There are 16 residues in the CDR3. Trimming took 5 bases from V and 0 from J; bases not matched to a gene: 9. CDR3 coding DNA: TGCAGCGTTTTCTCGACTAGCGAGAGCTCCTACAATGAGCAGTTCTTC. This encodes CSVFSTSESSYNEQFF.

The V and J genes are TRBV10-1 and TRBJ2-7; the match to TRBD2 covers 8 bases. Per the germline V gene, CDR1 is WNHNN and CDR2 is SYGVQD (reference sequence). V trimming: 3 bases; J trimming: 3 bases; junction bases outside the gene matches: 1. This CDR3 contains 13 residues. The CDR3, as DNA: TGCGCCAGCAGTGAAGGGACTAGCTACGAGCAGTACTTC. Translating it yields CASSEGTSYEQYF.

The chain is built from TRBV19 and TRBJ2-7, with a weak D call TRBD2 (5 bases). Deletions cut 3 bases from V and 5 bases from J, with 11 bases between. CDR3 length: 13 residues. The V gene's germline CDR1 is LNHDA and CDR2 SQIVND (reference sequence). The CDR3 bases are TGTGCCAGTAGTATGCGGGTGGTCGACGAGCAGTACTTC. Translating it yields CASSMRVVDEQYF.